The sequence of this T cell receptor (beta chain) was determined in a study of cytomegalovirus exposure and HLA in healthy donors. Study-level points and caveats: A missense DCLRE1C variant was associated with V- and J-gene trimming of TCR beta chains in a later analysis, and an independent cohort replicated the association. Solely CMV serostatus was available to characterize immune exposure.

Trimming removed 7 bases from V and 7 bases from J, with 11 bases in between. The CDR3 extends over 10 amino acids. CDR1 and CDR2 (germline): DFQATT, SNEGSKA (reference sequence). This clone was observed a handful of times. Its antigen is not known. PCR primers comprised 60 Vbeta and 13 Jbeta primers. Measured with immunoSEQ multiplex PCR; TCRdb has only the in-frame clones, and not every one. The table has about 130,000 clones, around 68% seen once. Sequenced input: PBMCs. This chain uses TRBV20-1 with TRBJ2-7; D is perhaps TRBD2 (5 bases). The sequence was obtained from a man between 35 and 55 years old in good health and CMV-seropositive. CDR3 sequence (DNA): TGCAGTGTGACACCGGGAGAGCAGTACTTC. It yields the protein CSVTPGEQYF.